The T cell receptor (beta chain) described here comes from a study of identical twins. Using its own MiXCR run on the 5' RACE reads, TCRdb lists one record per CDR3 protein. The sample lists about 520,000 distinct CDR3 sequences; less than 25% were seen once. Study-level findings and limits: Conclusions leaned on cross-sectional statistical analysis and did not track the same donors over time.

This clonotype occurred many times. Its antigen remains unidentified. The same data also contributed to another study, on T cells expressing NK-cell markers. This second study notes: Among a few donors, these clonotypes also ranked first in the CD3+CD56-NKG2C+ fraction.

The sequence derives from a woman under 30 in good health. Sample: CD4+ T cells sorted from blood.

CDR3: CASRGREETQYF. The CDR3, as DNA: TGTGCCAGCAGGGGCAGAGAGGAGACCCAGTACTTC. The chain has TRBV12-3 or TRBV12-4 and TRBJ2-5; the D is unclear. Trimming pared 6 bases from V and 5 bases from J, leaving 10 bases between. CDR3 length equals 12 residues.